This T cell receptor beta chain was recorded in a study of T cells in localized non-small cell lung cancer. Study conclusions and caveats: Clonality of T cells reached its maximum in uninvolved adjacent lung, surpassing tumor.

Notes on this clone: Its antigen is unknown.

The CDR3 has 17 residues. V trimming: 3 bases; J trimming: 8 bases; junction bases outside the gene matches: 16. CDR1 is SGDLS, CDR2 YYNGEE, per germline. Profiled with immunoSEQ multiplex PCR; TCRdb holds only in-frame clones, not every one. The data contain about 59,000 clones, approximately 93% of them singletons. Sequencing used peripheral blood, obtained before any cancer treatment. The clonotype was recovered from a man aged 35 to 70 with stage I lung adenocarcinoma. This chain uses TRBV9 with TRBJ1-4; TRBD1 matches at 7 bases. CDR3 sequence: CASSGSIRDSLGEKLFF. For the CDR3, the DNA is TGTGCCAGCAGCGGCTCAATAAGGGACAGCCTGGGCGAAAAACTGTTTTTT.